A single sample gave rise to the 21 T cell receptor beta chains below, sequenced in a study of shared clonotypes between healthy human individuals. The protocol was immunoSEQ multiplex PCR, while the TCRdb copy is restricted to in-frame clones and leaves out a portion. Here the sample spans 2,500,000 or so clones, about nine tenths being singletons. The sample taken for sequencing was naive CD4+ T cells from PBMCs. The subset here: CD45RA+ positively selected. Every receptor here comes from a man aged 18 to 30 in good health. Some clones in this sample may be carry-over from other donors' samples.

The CDR3 reads CASSLDRIWGGYTF. The CDR3 nucleotides read TGTGCCAGCAGCCTGGACAGGATCTGGGGGGGCTACACCTTC. This chain links TRBV7-9 with TRBJ1-2; TRBD1 matches 7 bases. The CDR3 contains 14 residues. From germline, CDR1 is SEHNR and CDR2 FQNEAQ (reference sequence). J gave up 8 bases and V 5 bases, and 11 bases lay outside the gene matches.

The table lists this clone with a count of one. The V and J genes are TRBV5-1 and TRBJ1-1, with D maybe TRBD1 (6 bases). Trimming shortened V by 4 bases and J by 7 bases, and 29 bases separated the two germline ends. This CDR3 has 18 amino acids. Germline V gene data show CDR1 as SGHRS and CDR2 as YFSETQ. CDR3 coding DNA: TGCGCCAGCAGCCCACTCCCAGAGGGGGGGGGCGCAGTCGGTGAAGCTTTCTTT. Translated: CASSPLPEGGGAVGEAFF. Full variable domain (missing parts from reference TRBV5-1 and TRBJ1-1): KAGVTQTPRYLIKTRGQQVTLSCSPISGHRSVSWYQQTPGQGLQFLFEYFSETQRNKGNFPGRFSGRQFSNSRSEMNVSTLELGDSALYLCASSPLPEGGGAVGEAFFGQGTRLTVV.

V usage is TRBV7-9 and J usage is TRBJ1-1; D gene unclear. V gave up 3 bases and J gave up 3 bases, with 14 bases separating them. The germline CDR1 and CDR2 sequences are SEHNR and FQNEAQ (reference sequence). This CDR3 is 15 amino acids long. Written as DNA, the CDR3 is TGTGCCAGCAGCTTCCCTGGGCGGAGGGACACTGAAGCTTTCTTT. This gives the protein CASSFPGRRDTEAFF.

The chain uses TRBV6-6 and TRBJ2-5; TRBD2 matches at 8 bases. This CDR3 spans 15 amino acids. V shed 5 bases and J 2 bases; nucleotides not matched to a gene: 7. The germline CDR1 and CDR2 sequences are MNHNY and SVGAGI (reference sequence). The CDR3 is CASSNSGSRQETQYF. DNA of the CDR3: TGTGCCAGCAGTAACAGCGGGAGTCGGCAAGAGACCCAGTACTTC.

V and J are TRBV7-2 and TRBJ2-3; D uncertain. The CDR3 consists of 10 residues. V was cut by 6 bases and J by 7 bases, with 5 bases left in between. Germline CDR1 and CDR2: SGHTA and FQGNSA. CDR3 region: CASSLYTQYF. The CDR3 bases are TGTGCCAGCAGTCTGTATACGCAGTATTTT.

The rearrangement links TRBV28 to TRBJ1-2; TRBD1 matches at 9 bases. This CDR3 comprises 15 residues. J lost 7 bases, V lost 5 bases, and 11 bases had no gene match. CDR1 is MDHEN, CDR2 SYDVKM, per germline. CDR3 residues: CASSPPGQGLGGYTF. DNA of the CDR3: TGTGCCAGCAGTCCACCCGGACAGGGGTTGGGTGGCTACACCTTC.

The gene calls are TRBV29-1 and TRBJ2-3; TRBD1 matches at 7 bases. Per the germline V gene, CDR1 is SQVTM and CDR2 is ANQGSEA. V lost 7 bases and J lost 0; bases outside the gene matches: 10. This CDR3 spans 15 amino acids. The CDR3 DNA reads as TGCAGCGGTATTCCCGGGACAGCTAGCACAGATACGCAGTATTTT. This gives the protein CSGIPGTASTDTQYF.

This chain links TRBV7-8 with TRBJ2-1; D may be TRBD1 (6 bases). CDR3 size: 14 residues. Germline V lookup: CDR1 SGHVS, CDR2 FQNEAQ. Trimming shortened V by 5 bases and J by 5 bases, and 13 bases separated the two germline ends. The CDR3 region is CASSPQWTDNEQFF. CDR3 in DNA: TGTGCCAGCAGCCCCCAATGGACAGACAATGAGCAGTTCTTC.

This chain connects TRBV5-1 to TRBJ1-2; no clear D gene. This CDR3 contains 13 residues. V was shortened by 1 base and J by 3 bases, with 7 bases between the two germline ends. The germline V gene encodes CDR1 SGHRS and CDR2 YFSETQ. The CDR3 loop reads CASSLFGDYGYTF. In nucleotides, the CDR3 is TGCGCCAGCAGCTTGTTCGGGGACTATGGCTACACCTTC.

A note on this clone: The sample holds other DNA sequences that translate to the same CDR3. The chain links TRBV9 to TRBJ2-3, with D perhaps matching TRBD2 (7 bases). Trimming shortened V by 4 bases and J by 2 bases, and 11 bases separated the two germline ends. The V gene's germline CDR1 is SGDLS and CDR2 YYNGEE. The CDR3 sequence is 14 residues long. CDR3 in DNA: TGTGCCAGCAGCCCCCGGGGGGCCACAGATACGCAGTATTTT. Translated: CASSPRGATDTQYF.

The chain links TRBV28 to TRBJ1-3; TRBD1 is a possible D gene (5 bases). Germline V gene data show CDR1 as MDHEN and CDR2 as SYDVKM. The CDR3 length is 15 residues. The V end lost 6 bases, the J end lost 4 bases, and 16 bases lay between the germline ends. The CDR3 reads CASSSSGQDGNTIYF. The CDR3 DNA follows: TGTGCCAGCAGCTCCTCGGGGCAGGACGGAAACACCATATATTTT.

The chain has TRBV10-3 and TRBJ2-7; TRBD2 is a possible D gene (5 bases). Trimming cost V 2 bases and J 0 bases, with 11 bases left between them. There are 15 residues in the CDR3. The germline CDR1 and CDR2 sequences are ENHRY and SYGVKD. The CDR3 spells CAISEERVPSYEQYF. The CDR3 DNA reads TGTGCCATCAGTGAGGAGAGGGTCCCCTCCTACGAGCAGTACTTC.

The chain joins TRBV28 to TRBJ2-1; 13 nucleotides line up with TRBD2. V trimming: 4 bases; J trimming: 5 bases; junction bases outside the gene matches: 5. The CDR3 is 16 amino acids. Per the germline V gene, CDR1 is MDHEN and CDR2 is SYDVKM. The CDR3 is CASSSWTSGRNNEQFF. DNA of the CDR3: TGTGCCAGCAGTTCATGGACTAGCGGGAGAAACAATGAGCAGTTCTTC.

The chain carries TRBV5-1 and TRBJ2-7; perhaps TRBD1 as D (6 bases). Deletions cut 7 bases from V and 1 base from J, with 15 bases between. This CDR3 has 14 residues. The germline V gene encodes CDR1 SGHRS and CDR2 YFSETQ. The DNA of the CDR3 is TGCGCCAGCGGAAATTGGGACAAGTCCTACGAGCAGTACTTC. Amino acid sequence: CASGNWDKSYEQYF.

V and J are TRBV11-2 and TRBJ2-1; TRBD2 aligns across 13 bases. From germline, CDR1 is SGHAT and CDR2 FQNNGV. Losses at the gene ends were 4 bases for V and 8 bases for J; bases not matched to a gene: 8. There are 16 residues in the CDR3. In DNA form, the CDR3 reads TGTGCCAGCAGCTCTCGGACTAGCGGGAGTCTCGATGAGCAGTTCTTC. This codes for CASSSRTSGSLDEQFF.

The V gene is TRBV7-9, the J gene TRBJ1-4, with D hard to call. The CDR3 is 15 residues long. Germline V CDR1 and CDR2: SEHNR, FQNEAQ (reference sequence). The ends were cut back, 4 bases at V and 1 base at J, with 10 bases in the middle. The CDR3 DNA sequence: TGTGCCAGCAGCTCACAGCCACTAACTAATGAAAAACTGTTTTTT. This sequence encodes CASSSQPLTNEKLFF.

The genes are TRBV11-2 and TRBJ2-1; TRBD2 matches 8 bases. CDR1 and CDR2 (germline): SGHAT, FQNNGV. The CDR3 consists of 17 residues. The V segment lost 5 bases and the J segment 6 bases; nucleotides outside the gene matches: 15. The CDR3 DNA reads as TGTGCCAGCAGCCGGATACTCTTCCGGGAGGGCCGCAATGAGCAGTTCTTC. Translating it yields CASSRILFREGRNEQFF.

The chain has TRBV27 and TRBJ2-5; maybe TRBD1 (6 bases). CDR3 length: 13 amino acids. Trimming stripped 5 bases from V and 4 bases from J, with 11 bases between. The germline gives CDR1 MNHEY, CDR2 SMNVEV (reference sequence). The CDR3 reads CASSKRGGETQYF. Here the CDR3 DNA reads TGTGCCAGCAGTAAACGAGGGGGAGAGACCCAGTACTTC.

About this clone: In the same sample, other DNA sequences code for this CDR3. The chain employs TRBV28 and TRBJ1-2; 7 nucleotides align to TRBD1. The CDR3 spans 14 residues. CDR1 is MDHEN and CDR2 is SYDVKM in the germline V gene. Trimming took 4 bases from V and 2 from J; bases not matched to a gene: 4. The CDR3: CASSSGQENYGYTF. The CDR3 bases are TGTGCCAGCAGTTCCGGACAGGAGAACTATGGCTACACCTTC.

The CDR3 DNA reads as TGTGCCATCAGTGATGTCAGTTACACAGATACGCAGTATTTT. Its protein product is CAISDVSYTDTQYF. The chain uses TRBV10-3 and TRBJ2-3; D gene ambiguous. Germline CDR1 ENHRY, CDR2 SYGVKD. The V gene lost 3 bases and the J gene lost 2 bases, with 9 bases spanning the gap. The CDR3 extends over 14 amino acids.

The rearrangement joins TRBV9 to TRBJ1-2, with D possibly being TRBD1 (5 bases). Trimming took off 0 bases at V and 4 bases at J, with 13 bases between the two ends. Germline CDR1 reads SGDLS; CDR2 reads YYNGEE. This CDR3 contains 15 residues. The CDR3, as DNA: TGTGCCAGCAGCGTAGGGGACGCAAGTCCCTATGGCTACACCTTC. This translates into CASSVGDASPYGYTF.